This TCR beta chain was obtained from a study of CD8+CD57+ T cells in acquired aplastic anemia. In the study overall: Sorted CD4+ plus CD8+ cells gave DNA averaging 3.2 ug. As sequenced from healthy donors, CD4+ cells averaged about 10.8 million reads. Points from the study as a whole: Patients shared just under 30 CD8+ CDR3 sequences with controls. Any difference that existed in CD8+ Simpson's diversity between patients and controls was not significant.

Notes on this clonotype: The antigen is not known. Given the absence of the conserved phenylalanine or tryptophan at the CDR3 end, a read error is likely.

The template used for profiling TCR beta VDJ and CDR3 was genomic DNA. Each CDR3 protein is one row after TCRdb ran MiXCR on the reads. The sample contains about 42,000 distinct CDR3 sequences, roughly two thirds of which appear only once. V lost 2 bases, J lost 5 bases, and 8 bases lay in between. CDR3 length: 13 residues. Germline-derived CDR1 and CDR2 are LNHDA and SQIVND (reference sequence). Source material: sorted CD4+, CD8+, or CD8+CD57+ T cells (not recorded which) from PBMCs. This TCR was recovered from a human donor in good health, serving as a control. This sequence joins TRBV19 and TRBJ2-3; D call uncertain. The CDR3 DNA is TGTGCCAGTAGTATATCTGCTTTAGATACGCAGTATCTT. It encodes CASSISALDTQYL.